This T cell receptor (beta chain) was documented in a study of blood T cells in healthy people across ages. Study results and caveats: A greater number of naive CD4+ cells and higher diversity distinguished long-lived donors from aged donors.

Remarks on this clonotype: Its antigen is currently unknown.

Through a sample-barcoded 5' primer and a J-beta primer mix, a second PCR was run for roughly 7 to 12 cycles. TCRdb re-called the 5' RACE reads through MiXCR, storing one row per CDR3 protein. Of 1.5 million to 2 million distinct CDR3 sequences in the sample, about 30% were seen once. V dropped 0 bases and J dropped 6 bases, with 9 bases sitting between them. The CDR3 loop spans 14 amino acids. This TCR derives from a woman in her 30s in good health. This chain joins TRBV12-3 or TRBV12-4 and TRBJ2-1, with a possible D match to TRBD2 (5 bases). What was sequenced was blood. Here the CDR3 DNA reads TGTGCCAGCAGTTTAGCGGCAGGACTCAATGAGCAGTTCTTC. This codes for CASSLAAGLNEQFF.